This T cell receptor beta chain was sequenced in a study of shared clonotypes between healthy human individuals (dated by TCRdb to 2019 to 2021). Background on the whole study: The cohort included three men and a couple of women between 18 and 49 years of age. Per donor, three plates each were used for CD4 naive and CD4 memory, two for CD8 naive, and one for CD8 memory. To increase sequencing depth and limit assay-specific biases, different laboratories used diverse techniques to prepare libraries and sequence TCR repertoires. Between about 0.9 and 8.9 billion PBMCs per donor were obtained by leukapheresis. To estimate repertoire size and how much clonotype sharing occurs between individuals, the study deeply sequenced the blood TCR repertoires of 5 or 6 healthy adults.

Donors were healthy HIV-negative adults with no recently reported acute infections or vaccinations. Only Caucasian adults living in Nashville, Tennessee, USA were represented among the donors. CD4+ T cells were enriched by magnetic negative selection; naive cells were then positively selected on CD45RA, and the negative fraction formed the memory subset. After blood collection by leukapheresis, PBMCs were isolated using Ficoll-Histopaque density gradient centrifugation and then cryopreserved in the vapor phase of liquid nitrogen. Purity and quantity of every magnetically sorted T cell population were checked by analytical flow cytometry. Each sorted fraction had its genomic DNA isolated and then quantified by UV absorbance on a Nanodrop 2000c. Points the paper makes about the study in general: Because the study included a small number of donors, the genetic and exposure-history diversity represented was limited. When several donors were compared, the shared fraction of clonotypes was about 5.4% for naive CD4, 3% to 4% for naive CD8, 2% to 2.5% for memory CD4, and 0.3% to 0.5% for memory CD8. Rarefaction of sorted-subset datasets indicated incomplete sequencing despite the large sequencing depth. Estimated clonotype richness was generally larger for naive than for memory subsets. Sampling was restricted to blood, and TCR repertoires in tissues likely differ from the TCR repertoires found in blood. Higher generation probabilities were observed for clonotypes shared by all four sorted-subset donors than for non-shared clonotypes. Pairwise subsampling led to the expectation that sequencing depth would affect the degree of clonotype sharing among donors.

From the germline V gene, CDR1 is KGHSH and CDR2 is LQKENI. Including cysteine and phenylalanine, the CDR3 has 12 amino acids. The sequence is cut down to CDR3 DNA, 36 bases in frame from base 1. Cut back by 6 bases and 6 bases, the V and J ends lie 10 bases apart. About this clone: What antigen it recognizes has not been identified. No much larger clone is present one base from it, and per-base qualities are unavailable. In the same sample, other DNA sequences code for this CDR3.

TCR CDR3 regions were amplified from genomic DNA by multiplex PCR using the deep immunoSEQ assay. Extracted genomic DNA from each cell subset was distributed evenly across all wells of several immunoSEQ 96-well plates, and each plate was treated as a replicate. For sorted subsets, around 200 ng genomic DNA, equal to 30,000 to 35,000 T cell genomes, was loaded into each replicate PCR. Purified libraries were measured with a Qubit 3.0 fluorometer, size-checked on a Bioanalyzer 2100, and measured again with the KAPA Library Quantification kit. A separate single-read 150-cycle Illumina NextSeq 550 flow cell was used to sequence each immunoSEQ 96-well plate. In the source study's methods: Because only junctional sequences without quality scores were contained in the immunoSEQ output, filtering matching that applied to full-length reads could not be performed. To assign V/J genes and CDR3, sequences were annotated using PyIR, a Python wrapper for IgBLAST v1.9, with IMGT germline references. Reads were removed for weak V/J assignments (E-value above 1e-6), missing CDR3, stop codons, out-of-frame junctions, or ambiguous translated residues. V3J clonotypes were defined as sequences sharing an identical inferred V gene, J gene, and CDR3 amino acid sequence. Percentage overlap between repertoires was computed as shared unique clonotypes divided by the size of the smaller repertoire. Three approaches were used to assess repertoire richness: RTK rarefaction, the Chao1 estimator, and Recon v2.1 estimates of unobserved clonotypes. OLGA was used to compute generation probabilities for all TCRbeta clonotypes that the gDNA method yielded from several donors. TCRdb re-hosts the immuneACCESS table, in-frame sequences only. Its copies lack some clones; in the studies checked, an unresolved V gene accounts for under half of them, and the cause for the rest is not known. The V and J calls and the clone size are those of that table, but D and trimming were determined from the DNA. Present in this sample are 2 million to 2.5 million clones, approximately 96% of which were seen just once. The ten most abundant clones make up 0.13% of the sample.

This receptor was identified in a man in his late teens or twenties in good health. Rearrangement joined TRBV18 to TRBJ2-3; tentative D gene TRBD1, with 5 bases matching. Source material: naive CD4+ T cells sorted from blood. The sample's cell subset or site label is to be understood as: CD45RA+ positively selected. CDR3 sequence: CASSSGSDTQYF. The nucleotides are TGTGCCAGCTCCTCAGGGTCGGATACGCAGTATTTT.